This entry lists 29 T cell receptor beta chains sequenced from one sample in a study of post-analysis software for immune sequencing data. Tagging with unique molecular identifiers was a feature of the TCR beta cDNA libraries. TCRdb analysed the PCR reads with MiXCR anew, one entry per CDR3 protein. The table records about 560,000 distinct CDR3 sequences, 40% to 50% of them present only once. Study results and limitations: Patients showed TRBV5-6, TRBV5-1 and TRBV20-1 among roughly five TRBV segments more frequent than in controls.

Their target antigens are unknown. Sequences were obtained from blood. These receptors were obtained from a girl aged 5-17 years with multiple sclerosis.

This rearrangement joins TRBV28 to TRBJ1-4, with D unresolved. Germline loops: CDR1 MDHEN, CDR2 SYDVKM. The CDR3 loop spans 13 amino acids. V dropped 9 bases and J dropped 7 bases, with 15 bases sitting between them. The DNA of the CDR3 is TGTGCCAGTTCTCAGCGGCAGATTGAAAAACTGTTTTTT. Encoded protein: CASSQRQIEKLFF.

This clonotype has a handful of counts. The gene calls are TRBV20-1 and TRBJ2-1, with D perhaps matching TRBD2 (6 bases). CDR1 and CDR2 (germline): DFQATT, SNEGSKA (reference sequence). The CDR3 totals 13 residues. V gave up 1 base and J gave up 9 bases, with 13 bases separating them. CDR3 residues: CSARARGNGEQFF. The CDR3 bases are TGCAGTGCTAGAGCGCGGGGAAACGGTGAGCAGTTCTTC.

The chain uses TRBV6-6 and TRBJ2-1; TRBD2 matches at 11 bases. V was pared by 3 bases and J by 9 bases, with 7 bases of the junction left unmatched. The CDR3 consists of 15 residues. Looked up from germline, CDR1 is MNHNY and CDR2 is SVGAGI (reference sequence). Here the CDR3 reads CASSYNSGGAVEQFF. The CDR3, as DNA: TGTGCCAGCAGTTATAATAGCGGGGGGGCGGTTGAGCAGTTCTTC.

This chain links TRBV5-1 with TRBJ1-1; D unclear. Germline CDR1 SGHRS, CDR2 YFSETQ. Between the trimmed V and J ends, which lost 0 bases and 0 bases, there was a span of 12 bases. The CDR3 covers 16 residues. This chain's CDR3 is CASSLGVGRVNTEAFF. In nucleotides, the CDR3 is TGCGCCAGCAGCTTGGGGGTGGGTAGAGTGAACACTGAAGCTTTCTTT.

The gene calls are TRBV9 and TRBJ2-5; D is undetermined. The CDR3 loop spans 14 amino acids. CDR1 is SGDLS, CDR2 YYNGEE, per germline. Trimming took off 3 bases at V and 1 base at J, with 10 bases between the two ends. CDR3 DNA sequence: TGTGCCAGCAGCGAAGGACGGCCCCAAGAGACCCAGTACTTC. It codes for CASSEGRPQETQYF.

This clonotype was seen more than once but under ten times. CDR3 sequence: CASSLAAGGINEQFF. In DNA, the CDR3 is TGTGCCAGCAGCCTCGCGGCGGGAGGGATAAATGAGCAGTTCTTC. The rearrangement links TRBV12-3 or TRBV12-4 to TRBJ2-1, with 9 bases lining up with TRBD2. The CDR3 has 15 amino acids. Unmatched junction bases numbered 10, after V lost 6 bases and J lost 7 bases.

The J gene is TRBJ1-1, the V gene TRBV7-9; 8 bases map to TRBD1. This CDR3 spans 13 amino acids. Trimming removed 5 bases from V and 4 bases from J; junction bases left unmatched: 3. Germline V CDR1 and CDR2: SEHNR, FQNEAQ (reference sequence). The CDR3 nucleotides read TGTGCCAGCAGCCCTCAGGGGGCCACTGAAGCTTTCTTT. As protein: CASSPQGATEAFF.

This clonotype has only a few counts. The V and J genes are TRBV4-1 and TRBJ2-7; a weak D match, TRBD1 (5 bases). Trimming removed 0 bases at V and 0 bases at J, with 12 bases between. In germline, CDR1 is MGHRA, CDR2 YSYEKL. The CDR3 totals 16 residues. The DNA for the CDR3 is TGCGCCAGCAGCCAAGAAGGAACAGGCTACTCCTACGAGCAGTACTTC. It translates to CASSQEGTGYSYEQYF.

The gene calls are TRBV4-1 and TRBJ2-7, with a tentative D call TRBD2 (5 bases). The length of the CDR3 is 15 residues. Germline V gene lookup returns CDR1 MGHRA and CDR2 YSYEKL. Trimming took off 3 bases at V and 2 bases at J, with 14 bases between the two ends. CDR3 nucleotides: TGCGCCAGCAGCCAGGGAGCCCTTACTACCTACGAGCAGTACTTC. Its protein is CASSQGALTTYEQYF.

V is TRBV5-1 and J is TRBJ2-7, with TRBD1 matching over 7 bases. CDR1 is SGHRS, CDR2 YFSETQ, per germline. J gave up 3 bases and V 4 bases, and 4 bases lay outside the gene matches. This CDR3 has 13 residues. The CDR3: CASSGTGVYEQYF. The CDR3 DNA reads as TGCGCCAGCAGCGGAACAGGGGTCTACGAGCAGTACTTC.

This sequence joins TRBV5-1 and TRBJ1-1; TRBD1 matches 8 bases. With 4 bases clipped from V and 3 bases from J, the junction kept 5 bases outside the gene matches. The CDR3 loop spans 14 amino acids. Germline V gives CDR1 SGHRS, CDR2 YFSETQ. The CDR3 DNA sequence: TGCGCCAGCAGCCGGGACAGGCGGGACACTGAAGCTTTCTTT. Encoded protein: CASSRDRRDTEAFF.

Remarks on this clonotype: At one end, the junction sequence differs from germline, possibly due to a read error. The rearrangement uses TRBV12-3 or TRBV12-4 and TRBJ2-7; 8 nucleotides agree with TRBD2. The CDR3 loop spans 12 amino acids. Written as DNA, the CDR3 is TGTCCCAGCAGTTCCGGACTAGCAGGGCAGTACTTC. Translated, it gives CPSSSGLAGQYF.

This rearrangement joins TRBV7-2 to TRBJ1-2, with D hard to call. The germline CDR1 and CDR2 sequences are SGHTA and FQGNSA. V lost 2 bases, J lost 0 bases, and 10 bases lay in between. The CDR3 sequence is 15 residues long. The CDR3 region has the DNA TGTGCCAGCAGCTTATATGGGGATACTAACTATGGCTACACCTTC. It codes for CASSLYGDTNYGYTF.

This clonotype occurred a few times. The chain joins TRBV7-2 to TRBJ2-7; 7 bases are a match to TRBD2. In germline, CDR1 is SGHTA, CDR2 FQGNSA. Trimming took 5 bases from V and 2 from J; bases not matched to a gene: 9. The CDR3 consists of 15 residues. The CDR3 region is CASSPSSGIPYEQYF. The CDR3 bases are TGTGCCAGCAGCCCCTCGAGCGGGATACCCTACGAGCAGTACTTC.

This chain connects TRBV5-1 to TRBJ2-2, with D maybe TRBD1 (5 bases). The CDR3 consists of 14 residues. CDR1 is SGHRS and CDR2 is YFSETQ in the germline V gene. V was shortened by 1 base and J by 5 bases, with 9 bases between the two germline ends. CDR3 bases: TGCGCCAGCAGCTTGTCAGGGCAAACCGGGGAGCTGTTTTTT. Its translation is CASSLSGQTGELFF.

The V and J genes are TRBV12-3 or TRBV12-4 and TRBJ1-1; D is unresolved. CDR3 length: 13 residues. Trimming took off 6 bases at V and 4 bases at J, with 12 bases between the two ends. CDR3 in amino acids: CASSRSSGTEAFF. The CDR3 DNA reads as TGTGCCAGCAGCCGATCCTCAGGCACTGAAGCTTTCTTT.

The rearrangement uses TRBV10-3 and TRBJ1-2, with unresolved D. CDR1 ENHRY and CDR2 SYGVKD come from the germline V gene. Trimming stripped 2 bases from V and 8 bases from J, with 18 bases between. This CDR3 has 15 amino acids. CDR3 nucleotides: TGTGCCATCAGTGAGAGTTCCGGCCTCTATCGGGGCTACACCTTC. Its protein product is CAISESSGLYRGYTF.

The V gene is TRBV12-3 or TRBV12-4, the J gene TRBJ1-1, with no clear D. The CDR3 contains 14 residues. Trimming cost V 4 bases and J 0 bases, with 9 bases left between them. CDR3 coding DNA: TGTGCCAGCAGTTCAGCAGACTTGAACACTGAAGCTTTCTTT. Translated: CASSSADLNTEAFF.

The CDR3 DNA follows: TGCGCCAGCAGACCCCGGACTAGCGGGGCGCAGTATTTT. This encodes CASRPRTSGAQYF. J is TRBJ2-3 and V is TRBV5-1; TRBD2 matches at 12 bases. In germline, CDR1 is SGHRS, CDR2 YFSETQ. V trimming: 5 bases; J trimming: 10 bases; junction bases outside the gene matches: 5. CDR3 size: 13 residues.

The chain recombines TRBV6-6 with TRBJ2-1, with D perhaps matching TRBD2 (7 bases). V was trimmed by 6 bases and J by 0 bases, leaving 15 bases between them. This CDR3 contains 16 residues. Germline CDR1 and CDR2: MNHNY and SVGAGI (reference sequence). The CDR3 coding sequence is TGTGCCAGCAGCCCCGGGGGGCCCTTCTCCTACAATGAGCAGTTCTTC. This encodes CASSPGGPFSYNEQFF.

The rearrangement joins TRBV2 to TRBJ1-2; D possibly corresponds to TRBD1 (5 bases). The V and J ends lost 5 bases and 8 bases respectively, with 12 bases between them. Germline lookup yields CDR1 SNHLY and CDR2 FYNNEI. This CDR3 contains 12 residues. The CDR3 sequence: CASSSQGGGYTF. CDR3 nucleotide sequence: TGTGCCAGCAGTTCCCAGGGAGGAGGCTACACCTTC.

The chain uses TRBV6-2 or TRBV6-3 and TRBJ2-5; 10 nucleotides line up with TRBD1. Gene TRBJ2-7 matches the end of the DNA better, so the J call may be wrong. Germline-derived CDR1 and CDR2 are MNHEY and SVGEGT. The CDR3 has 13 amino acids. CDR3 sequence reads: CASRRQGAGEQYF. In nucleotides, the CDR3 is TGTGCCAGCAGGCGACAGGGGGCGGGCGAGCAGTACTTC.

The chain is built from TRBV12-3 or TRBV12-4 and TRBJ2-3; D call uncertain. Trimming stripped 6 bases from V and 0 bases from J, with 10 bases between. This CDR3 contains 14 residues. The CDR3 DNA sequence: TGTGCCAGCAGCCCCCAAGCTAGCACAGATACGCAGTATTTT. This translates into CASSPQASTDTQYF.

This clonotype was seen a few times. In nucleotides, the CDR3 is TGCAGTGCTCTGAGGACTAGCGGGAGGGCATCCTACAATGAGCAGTTCTTC. Translation gives CSALRTSGRASYNEQFF. The chain recombines TRBV20-1 with TRBJ2-1; TRBD2 agrees at 15 bases. Germline values: CDR1 DFQATT, CDR2 SNEGSKA (reference sequence). Germline trimming cut 5 bases from V and 1 base from J; bases unmatched to any gene: 6. This CDR3 contains 17 residues.

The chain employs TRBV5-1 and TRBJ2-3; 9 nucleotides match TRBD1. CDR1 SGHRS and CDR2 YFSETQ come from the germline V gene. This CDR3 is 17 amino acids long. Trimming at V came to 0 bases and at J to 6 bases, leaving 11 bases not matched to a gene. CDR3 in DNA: TGCGCCAGCAGCTTGGTCTTCGCAGGACAGGGGTGGGATACGCAGTATTTT. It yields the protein CASSLVFAGQGWDTQYF.

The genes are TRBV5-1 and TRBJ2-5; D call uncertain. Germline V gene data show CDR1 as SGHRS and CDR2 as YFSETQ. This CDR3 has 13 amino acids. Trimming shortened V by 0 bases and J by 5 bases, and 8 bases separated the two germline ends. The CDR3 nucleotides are TGCGCCAGCAGCTTGGGACACGGGGAGACCCAGTACTTC. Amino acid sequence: CASSLGHGETQYF.

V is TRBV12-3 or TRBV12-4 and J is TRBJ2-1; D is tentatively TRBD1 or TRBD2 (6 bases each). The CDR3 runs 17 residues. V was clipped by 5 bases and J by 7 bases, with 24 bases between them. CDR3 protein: CASSRAIPGAAENEQFF. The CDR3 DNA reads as TGTGCCAGCAGTAGAGCCATCCCGGGGGCAGCAGAGAATGAGCAGTTCTTC.

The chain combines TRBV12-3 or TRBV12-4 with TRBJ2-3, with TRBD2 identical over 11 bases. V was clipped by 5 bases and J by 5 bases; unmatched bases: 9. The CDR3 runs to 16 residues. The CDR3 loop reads CASSGGELAGGDTQYF. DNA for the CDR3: TGTGCCAGCAGTGGCGGAGAGCTAGCGGGAGGAGATACGCAGTATTTT.

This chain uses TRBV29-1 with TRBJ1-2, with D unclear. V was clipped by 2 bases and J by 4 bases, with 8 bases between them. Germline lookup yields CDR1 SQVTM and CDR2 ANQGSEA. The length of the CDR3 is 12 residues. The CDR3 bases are TGCAGCGTTGAAAGACGGCGCTATGGCTACACCTTC. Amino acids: CSVERRRYGYTF.